This T cell receptor beta chain was documented in a study of T cell responses to AZD1222 COVID-19 vaccine. Clones were sequenced by immunoSEQ multiplex PCR, and TCRdb holds only the in-frame ones, with some missing. The table lists about 110,000 clones, nearly 90% of them singletons. The V segment lost 4 bases and the J segment 7 bases; nucleotides outside the gene matches: 7. The CDR3 runs to 13 residues. The germline gives CDR1 SQVTM, CDR2 ANQGSEA. This TCR was sampled from an adult who received the AZD1222 COVID-19 vaccine. The sample was peripheral blood, taken 28 days after the second AZD1222 dose. The chain uses TRBV29-1 and TRBJ2-7, with TRBD1 matching 10 bases. The DNA for the CDR3 is TGCAGCGTTGCGGGACAGGGGAAAGGGGAGCAGTACTTC. It translates to CSVAGQGKGEQYF.